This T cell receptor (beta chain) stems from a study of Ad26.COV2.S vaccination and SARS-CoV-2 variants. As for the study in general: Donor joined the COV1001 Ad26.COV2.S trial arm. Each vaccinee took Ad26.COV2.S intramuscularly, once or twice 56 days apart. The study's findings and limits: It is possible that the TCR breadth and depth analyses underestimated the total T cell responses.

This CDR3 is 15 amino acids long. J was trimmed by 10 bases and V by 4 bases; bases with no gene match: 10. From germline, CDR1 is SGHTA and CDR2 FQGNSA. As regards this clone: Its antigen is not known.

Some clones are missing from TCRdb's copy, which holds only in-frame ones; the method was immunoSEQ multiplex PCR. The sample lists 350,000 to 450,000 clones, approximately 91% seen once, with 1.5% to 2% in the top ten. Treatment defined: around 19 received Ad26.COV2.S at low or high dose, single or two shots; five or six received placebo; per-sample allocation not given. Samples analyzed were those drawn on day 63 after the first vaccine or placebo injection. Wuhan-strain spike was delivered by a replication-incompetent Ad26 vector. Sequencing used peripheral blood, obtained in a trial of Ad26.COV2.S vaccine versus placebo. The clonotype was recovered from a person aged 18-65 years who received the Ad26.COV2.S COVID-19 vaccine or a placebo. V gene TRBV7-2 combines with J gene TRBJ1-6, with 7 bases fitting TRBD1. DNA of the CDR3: TGTGCCAGCAGCTATCGACAGGGCGCAGGGTCACCCCTCCACTTT. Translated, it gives CASSYRQGAGSPLHF.